These 24 T cell receptor beta chains share one sample of origin, sequenced in a study of cytomegalovirus exposure and HLA in healthy donors. This PCR relied on a set of 60 Vbeta primers and 13 Jbeta primers. TCRdb's copy holds only in-frame clones and misses some; the assay was immunoSEQ multiplex PCR. The sample's table shows 45,000 to 55,000 clones. What was sequenced was PBMCs. The receptors stem from a male donor in good health and CMV-seropositive.

The rearrangement joins TRBV21-1 to TRBJ2-3; the table names TRBD2, a call not compared with the DNA. TRBV21-1 corresponds to a pseudogene. The CDR3 covers 11 residues. CDR3 protein: CASSKGVTQYF. The CDR3 DNA reads TGTGCCAGCAGCAAAGGAGTGACGCAGTATTTT.

The chain links TRBV6-5 to TRBJ2-7, with 7 bases fitting TRBD2. The V and J ends lost 7 bases and 4 bases, in that order; junction bases with no gene match: 10. Germline loops: CDR1 MNHEY, CDR2 SVGAGI. CDR3 size: 14 residues. Here the CDR3 reads CASTDREVYYEQYF. CDR3 in DNA: TGTGCCAGCACCGACCGGGAGGTGTATTACGAGCAGTACTTC.

The chain combines TRBV12-5 with TRBJ1-2; perhaps TRBD1 as D (6 bases). The CDR3 sequence is 14 residues long. Germline CDR1 is LGHNT and CDR2 is FRNRAP. The V gene lost 6 bases and the J gene lost 2 bases, with 13 bases spanning the gap. Here the CDR3 reads CASGPGTQNYGYTF. The CDR3 DNA reads TGTGCTAGTGGACCCGGGACACAGAACTATGGCTACACCTTC.

The chain links TRBV18 to TRBJ1-3; 8 bases map to TRBD1. Germline CDR1 reads KGHSH; CDR2 reads LQKENI. Trimming at V came to 3 bases and at J to 8 bases, leaving 6 bases not matched to a gene. The CDR3 runs to 14 residues. The CDR3 here is CASSPGTGPDTIYF. The DNA of the CDR3 is TGTGCCAGCTCACCCGGGACAGGCCCGGACACCATATATTTT.

V and J are TRBV29-1 and TRBJ2-7; possibly TRBD1 for D (6 bases). Deletions cut 8 bases from V and 1 base from J, with 18 bases between. The CDR3 has 14 residues. The germline CDR1 and CDR2 sequences are SQVTM and ANQGSEA. This CDR3 is CSFLRGTGSYEQYF. The CDR3 DNA reads as TGCAGCTTCCTACGAGGAACAGGGTCCTACGAGCAGTACTTC.

The chain uses TRBV6-5 and TRBJ1-5; D is possibly TRBD1 (5 bases). The V gene's germline CDR1 is MNHEY and CDR2 SVGAGI. The CDR3 is 14 residues long. CDR3 sequence reads: CVSRLGQSNQPQHF. DNA for the CDR3: TGTGTCAGTCGTCTGGGGCAGAGCAATCAGCCCCAGCATTTT.

The chain recombines TRBV6-1 with TRBJ1-5; D unclear. The V and J ends lost 3 bases and 5 bases respectively, with 11 bases between them. Germline V CDR1 and CDR2: MNHNS, SASEGT. The CDR3 length is 14 residues. CDR3 region: CASSDRGFYQPQHF. In DNA form, the CDR3 reads TGTGCCAGCAGTGATCGGGGTTTTTATCAGCCCCAGCATTTT.

The CDR3 region is CASSLVGPQHF. CDR3 in DNA: TGTGCCAGCAGCTTAGTCGGGCCCCAGCATTTT. The chain uses TRBV7-2 and TRBJ1-5; D is unclear. Trimming left V 1 base short and J 9 bases short, with 4 bases between. The CDR3 runs to 11 residues. Germline loops: CDR1 SGHTA, CDR2 FQGNSA.

The chain couples TRBV30 to TRBJ2-7; tentatively, D is TRBD1 (5 bases). Germline loops: CDR1 GTSNPN, CDR2 SVGIG (reference sequence). V shed 2 bases and J shed 3 bases, with 5 bases lying between them. This CDR3 comprises 11 residues. CDR3 protein: CAWSQGYEQYF. Here the CDR3 DNA reads TGTGCCTGGAGTCAGGGCTACGAGCAGTACTTC.

This chain links TRBV15 with TRBJ2-5; 11 bases are a match to TRBD1. The germline V gene has CDR1 LNHNV and CDR2 YYDKDF (reference sequence). This CDR3 comprises 14 residues. Unmatched junction bases numbered 4, after V lost 5 bases and J lost 5 bases. For the CDR3, the DNA is TGTGCCACCAGCGGACAGGGGGCGCAGGAGACCCAGTACTTC. Translation: CATSGQGAQETQYF.

The chain uses TRBV28 and TRBJ2-7; weak D call: TRBD1 (6 bases). Germline V gene data show CDR1 as MDHEN and CDR2 as SYDVKM. The CDR3 length is 14 residues. The germline V and J ends were trimmed by 7 bases and 2 bases, with 15 bases remaining between them. The CDR3: CASTEQGRAYEQYF. The CDR3 DNA follows: TGTGCCAGCACCGAACAGGGTCGGGCCTACGAGCAGTACTTC. Full variable domain (rest looked up from reference TRBV28 and TRBJ2-7): DVKVTQSSRYLVKRTGEKVFLECVQDMDHENMFWYRQDPGLGLRLIYFSYDVKMKEKGDIPEGYSVSREKKERFSLILESASTNQTSMYLCASTEQGRAYEQYFGPGTRLTVT.

The V and J genes are TRBV27 and TRBJ2-7, with 8 nucleotides matching TRBD1. Trimming removed 8 bases from V and 0 bases from J; junction bases left unmatched: 3. In germline, CDR1 is MNHEY, CDR2 SMNVEV (reference sequence). The CDR3 length is 13 residues. CDR3 sequence: CASRQGSSYEQYF. The CDR3 DNA reads as TGTGCCAGCCGACAGGGGAGCTCCTACGAGCAGTACTTC.

The genes are TRBV7-8 and TRBJ2-5; 7 bases map to TRBD2. Trimming took 3 bases from V and 4 from J; bases not matched to a gene: 11. This CDR3 is 16 amino acids long. In germline, CDR1 is SGHVS, CDR2 FQNEAQ. The CDR3 loop is CASSFPGAGPRETQYF. The CDR3 DNA reads TGTGCCAGCAGCTTCCCCGGAGCGGGGCCCCGAGAGACCCAGTACTTC. The whole variable domain, filled in from reference TRBV7-8 and TRBJ2-5, reads GAGVSQSPRYKVAKRGQDVALRCDPISGHVSLFWYQQALGQGPEFLTYFQNEAQLDKSGLPSDRFFAERPEGSVSTLKIQRTQQEDSAVYLCASSFPGAGPRETQYFGPGTRLLVL.

This chain links TRBV7-9 with TRBJ2-1; D is unclear. The germline gives CDR1 SEHNR, CDR2 FQNEAQ (reference sequence). The V and J ends lost 1 base and 3 bases respectively, with 4 bases between them. The CDR3 covers 13 residues. In DNA form, the CDR3 reads TGTGCCAGCAGCTTAGGGAGCTACAATGAGCAGTTCTTC. It translates to CASSLGSYNEQFF.

The chain has TRBV5-4 and TRBJ2-1; possible D gene TRBD2, 6 bases. The CDR3 contains 15 residues. With 5 bases removed from V and 0 bases from J, the gap between germline ends came to 12 bases. CDR1 SGHNT and CDR2 YYREEE come from the germline V gene (reference sequence). CDR3 nucleotide sequence: TGTGCCAGCAGGTCTATAGCGGACTCCTACAATGAGCAGTTCTTC. This codes for CASRSIADSYNEQFF.

V gene TRBV14 combines with J gene TRBJ1-2; no clear D. In germline, CDR1 is SGHDN, CDR2 FVKESK. The CDR3 spans 12 residues. Between the trimmed V and J ends, which lost 4 bases and 4 bases, there was a span of 7 bases. The CDR3 reads CASSRAAYGYTF. CDR3 nucleotide sequence: TGTGCCAGCAGCCGAGCGGCCTATGGCTACACCTTC.

This chain uses TRBV15 with TRBJ1-5, with D uncertain. CDR1 and CDR2 from the germline V gene are LNHNV and YYDKDF (reference sequence). The CDR3 has 15 residues. V gave up 5 bases and J gave up 0 bases, with 11 bases separating them. CDR3 bases: TGTGCCACCAGCGGTCTCGGGTTTAGCAATCAGCCCCAGCATTTT. Translated: CATSGLGFSNQPQHF.

V gene TRBV9 combines with J gene TRBJ2-2; D gene unclear. This CDR3 region has 15 residues. Trimming pared 3 bases from V and 0 bases from J, leaving 9 bases between. The germline gives CDR1 SGDLS, CDR2 YYNGEE. The CDR3 sequence: CASSGSNANTGELFF. The CDR3 coding sequence is TGTGCCAGCAGCGGGAGTAACGCGAACACCGGGGAGCTGTTTTTT.

The chain is built from TRBV9 and TRBJ1-1, with D possibly TRBD1 on 6 matching bases. Germline V CDR1 and CDR2: SGDLS, YYNGEE. V lost 0 bases and J lost 5, with 14 bases in between. This CDR3 contains 15 residues. The CDR3, as DNA: TGTGCCAGCAGCGTAGCAGGACAGTCATTTACTGAAGCTTTCTTT. This sequence encodes CASSVAGQSFTEAFF.

The chain has TRBV21-1 and TRBJ2-7; TRBD1 reflects the table's D call only, with no check against the DNA. TRBV21-1 corresponds to a pseudogene. The CDR3 is 12 amino acids. As DNA, the CDR3 is TGTGCCAGCAGCAAAGCACAATACGAGCAGTACTTC. This translates into CASSKAQYEQYF.

V and J are TRBV7-8 and TRBJ1-5; D uncertain. The CDR3 is made up of 15 amino acids. Germline CDR1 SGHVS, CDR2 FQNEAQ. Trimming shortened V by 4 bases and J by 0 bases, and 10 bases separated the two germline ends. The CDR3, as DNA: TGTGCCAGCAGCTCTCCGGGTTTTAGCAATCAGCCCCAGCATTTT. It codes for CASSSPGFSNQPQHF.

This chain links TRBV10-3 with TRBJ2-3; 9 nucleotides match TRBD1. CDR1 and CDR2 (germline): ENHRY, SYGVKD. Trimming at V came to 6 bases and at J to 3 bases, leaving 7 bases not matched to a gene. The CDR3 runs to 15 residues. The CDR3, as DNA: TGTGCCATCAGGGACACAGGGGGCATGACAGATACGCAGTATTTT. Translating it yields CAIRDTGGMTDTQYF.

CDR3 coding DNA: TGTGCCAGCAGCAGGACATGGACGTTTGGTGAAGCTTTCTTT. Amino acid sequence: CASSRTWTFGEAFF. This sequence joins TRBV6-5 and TRBJ1-1; maybe TRBD1 (5 bases). The CDR3 runs to 14 residues. Germline V gives CDR1 MNHEY, CDR2 SVGAGI. V lost 6 bases to trimming and J lost 7 bases, with 18 bases between them.

V usage is TRBV19 and J usage is TRBJ1-3; tentatively, D is TRBD1 (6 bases). Per germline, CDR1 LNHDA and CDR2 SQIVND (reference sequence). The V end lost 4 bases, the J end lost 1 base, and 11 bases lay between the germline ends. CDR3 length: 15 residues. In DNA form, the CDR3 reads TGTGCCAGTAGTAGGAGGACAGTTTCTGGAAACACCATATATTTT. This codes for CASSRRTVSGNTIYF.